The clone carrying this T cell receptor beta chain was detected many times. The data are from a study of T cells in Graves' hyperthyroidism and ophthalmopathy. The CDR3 consists of 14 residues. Germline V gene lookup returns CDR1 MDHEN and CDR2 SYDVKM. Trimming left V 3 bases short and J 4 bases short, with 13 bases between. Ophthalmopathy patients had moderate-to-severe active disease, CAS ≥3, NOSPECS ≥4, and disease duration under 3 months. Amplified TCR beta CDR3 regions derived from RNA transcripts. When the TCR CDR3 underwent first-round RT-PCR, the HTBI primer set was used. TCRdb independently ran MiXCR on the multiplex PCR reads; one entry per CDR3 protein. The profile shows approximately 690,000 distinct CDR3 sequences, less than 25% of them singletons.

This receptor was identified in a man aged 25-45 years with Graves' ophthalmopathy. V and J are TRBV28 and TRBJ2-7, with D hard to call. The sequenced material came from blood. The CDR3 DNA reads TGTGCCAGCAGTTTCGTCAGGAATCTTTACGAGCAGTACTTC. Amino acids: CASSFVRNLYEQYF. The whole variable domain, filled in from reference TRBV28 and TRBJ2-7, reads DVKVTQSSRYLVKRTGEKVFLECVQDMDHENMFWYRQDPGLGLRLIYFSYDVKMKEKGDIPEGYSVSREKKERFSLILESASTNQTSMYLCASSFVRNLYEQYFGPGTRLTVT.